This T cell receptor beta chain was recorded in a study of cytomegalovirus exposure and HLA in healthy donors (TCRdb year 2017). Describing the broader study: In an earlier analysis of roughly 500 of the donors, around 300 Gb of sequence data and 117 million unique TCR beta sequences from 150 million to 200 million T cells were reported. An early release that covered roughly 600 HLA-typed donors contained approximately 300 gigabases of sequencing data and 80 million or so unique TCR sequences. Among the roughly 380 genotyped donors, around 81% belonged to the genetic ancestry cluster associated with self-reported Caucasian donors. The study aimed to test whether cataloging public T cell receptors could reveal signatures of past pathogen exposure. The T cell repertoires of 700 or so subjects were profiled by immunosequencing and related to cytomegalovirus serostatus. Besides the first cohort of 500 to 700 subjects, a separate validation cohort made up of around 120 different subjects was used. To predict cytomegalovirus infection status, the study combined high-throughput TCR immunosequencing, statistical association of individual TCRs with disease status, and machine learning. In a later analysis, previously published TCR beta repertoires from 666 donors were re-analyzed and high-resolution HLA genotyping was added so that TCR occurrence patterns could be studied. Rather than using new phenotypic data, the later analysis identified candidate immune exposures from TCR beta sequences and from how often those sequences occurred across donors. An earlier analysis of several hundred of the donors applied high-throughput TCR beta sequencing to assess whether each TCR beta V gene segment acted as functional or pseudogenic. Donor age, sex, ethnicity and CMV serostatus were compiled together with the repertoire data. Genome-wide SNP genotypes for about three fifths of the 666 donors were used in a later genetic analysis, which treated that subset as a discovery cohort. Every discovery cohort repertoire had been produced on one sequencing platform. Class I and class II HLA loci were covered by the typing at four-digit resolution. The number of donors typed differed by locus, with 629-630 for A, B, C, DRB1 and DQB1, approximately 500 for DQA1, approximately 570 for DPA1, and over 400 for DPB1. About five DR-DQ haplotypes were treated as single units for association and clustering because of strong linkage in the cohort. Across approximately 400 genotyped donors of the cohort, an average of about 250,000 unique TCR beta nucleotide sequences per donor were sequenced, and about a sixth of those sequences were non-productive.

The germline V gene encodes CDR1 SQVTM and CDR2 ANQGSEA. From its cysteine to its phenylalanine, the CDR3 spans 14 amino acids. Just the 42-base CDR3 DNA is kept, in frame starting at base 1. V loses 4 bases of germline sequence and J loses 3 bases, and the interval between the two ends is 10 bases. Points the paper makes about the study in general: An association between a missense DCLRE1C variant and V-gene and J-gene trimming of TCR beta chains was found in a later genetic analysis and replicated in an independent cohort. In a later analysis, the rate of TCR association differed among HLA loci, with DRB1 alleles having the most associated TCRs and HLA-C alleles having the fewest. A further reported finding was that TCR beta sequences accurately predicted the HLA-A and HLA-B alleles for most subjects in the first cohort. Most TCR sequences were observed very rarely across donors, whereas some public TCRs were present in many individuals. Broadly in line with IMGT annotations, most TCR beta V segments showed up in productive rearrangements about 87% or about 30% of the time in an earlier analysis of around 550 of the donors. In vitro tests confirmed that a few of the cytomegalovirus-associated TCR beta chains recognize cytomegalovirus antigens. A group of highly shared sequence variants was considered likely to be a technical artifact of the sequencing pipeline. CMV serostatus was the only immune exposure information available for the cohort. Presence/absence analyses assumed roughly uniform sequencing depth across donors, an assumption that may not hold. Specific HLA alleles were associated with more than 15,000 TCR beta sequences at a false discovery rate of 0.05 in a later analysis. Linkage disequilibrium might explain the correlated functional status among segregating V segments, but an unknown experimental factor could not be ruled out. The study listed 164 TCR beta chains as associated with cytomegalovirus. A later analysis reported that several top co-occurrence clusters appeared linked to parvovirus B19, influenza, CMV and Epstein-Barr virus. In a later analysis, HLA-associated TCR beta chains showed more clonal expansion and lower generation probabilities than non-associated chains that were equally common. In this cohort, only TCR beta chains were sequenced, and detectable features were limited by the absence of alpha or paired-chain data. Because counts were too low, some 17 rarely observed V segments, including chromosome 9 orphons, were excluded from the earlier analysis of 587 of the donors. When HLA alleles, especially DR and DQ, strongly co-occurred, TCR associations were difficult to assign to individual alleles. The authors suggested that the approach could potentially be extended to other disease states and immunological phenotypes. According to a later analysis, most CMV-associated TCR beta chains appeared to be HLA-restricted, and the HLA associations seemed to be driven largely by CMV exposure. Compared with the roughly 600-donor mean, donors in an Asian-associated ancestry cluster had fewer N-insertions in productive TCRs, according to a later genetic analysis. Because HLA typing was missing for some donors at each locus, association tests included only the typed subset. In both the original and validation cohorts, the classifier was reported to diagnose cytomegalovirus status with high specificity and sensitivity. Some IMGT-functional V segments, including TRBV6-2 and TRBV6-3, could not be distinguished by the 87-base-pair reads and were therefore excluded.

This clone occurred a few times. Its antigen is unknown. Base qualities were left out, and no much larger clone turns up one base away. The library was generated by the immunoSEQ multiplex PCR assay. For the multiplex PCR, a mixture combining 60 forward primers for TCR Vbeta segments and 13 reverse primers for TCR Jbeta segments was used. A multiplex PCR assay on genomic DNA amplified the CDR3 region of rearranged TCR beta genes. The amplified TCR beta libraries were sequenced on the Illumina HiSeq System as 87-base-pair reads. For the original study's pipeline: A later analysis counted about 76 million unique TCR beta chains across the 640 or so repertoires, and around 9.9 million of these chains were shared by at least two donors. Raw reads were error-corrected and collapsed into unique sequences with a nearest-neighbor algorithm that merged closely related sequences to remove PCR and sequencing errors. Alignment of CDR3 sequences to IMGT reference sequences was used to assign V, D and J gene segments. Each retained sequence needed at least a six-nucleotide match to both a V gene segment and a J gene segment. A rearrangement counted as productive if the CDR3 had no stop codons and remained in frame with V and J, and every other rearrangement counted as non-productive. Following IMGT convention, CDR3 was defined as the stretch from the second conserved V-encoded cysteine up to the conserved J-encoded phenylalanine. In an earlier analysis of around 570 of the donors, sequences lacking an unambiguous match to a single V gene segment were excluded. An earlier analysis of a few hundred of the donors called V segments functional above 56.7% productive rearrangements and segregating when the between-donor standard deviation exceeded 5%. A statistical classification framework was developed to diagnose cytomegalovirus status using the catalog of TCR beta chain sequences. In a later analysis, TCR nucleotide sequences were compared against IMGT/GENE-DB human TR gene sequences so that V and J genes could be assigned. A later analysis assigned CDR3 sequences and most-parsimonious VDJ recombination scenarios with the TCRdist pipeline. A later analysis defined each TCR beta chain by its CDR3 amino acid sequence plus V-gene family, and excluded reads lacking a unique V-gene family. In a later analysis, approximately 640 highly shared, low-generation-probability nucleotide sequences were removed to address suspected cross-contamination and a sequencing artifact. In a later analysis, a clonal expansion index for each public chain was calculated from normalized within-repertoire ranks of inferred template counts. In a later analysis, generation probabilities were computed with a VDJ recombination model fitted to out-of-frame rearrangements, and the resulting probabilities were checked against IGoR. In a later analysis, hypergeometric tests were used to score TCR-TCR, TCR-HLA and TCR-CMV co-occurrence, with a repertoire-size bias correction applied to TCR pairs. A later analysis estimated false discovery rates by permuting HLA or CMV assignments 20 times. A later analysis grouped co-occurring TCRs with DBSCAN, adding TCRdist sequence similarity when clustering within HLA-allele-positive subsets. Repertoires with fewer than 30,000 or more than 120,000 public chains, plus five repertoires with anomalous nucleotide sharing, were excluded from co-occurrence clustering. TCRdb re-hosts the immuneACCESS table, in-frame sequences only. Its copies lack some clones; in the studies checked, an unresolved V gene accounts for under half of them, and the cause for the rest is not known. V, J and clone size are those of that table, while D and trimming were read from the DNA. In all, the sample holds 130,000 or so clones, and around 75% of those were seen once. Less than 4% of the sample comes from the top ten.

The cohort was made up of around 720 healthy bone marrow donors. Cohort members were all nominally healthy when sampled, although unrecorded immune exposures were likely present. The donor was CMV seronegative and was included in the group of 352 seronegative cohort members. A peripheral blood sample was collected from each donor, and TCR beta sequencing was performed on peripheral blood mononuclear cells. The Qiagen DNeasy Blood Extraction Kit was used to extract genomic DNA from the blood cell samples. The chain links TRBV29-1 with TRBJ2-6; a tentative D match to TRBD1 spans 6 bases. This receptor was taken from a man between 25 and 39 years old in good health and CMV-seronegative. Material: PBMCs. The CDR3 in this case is CSVVGANGANVLTF. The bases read TGCAGCGTTGTGGGGGCTAATGGGGCCAACGTCCTGACTTTC.